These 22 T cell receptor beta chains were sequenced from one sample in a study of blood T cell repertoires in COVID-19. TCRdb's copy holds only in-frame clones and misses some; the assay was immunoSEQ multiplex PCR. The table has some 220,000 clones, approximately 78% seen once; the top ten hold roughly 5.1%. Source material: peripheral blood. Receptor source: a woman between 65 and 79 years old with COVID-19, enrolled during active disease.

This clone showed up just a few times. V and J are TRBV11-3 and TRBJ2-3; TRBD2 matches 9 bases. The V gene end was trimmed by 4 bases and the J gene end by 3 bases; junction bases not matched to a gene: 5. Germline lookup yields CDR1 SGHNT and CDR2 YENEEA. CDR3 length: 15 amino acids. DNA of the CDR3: TGTGCCAGCAGCTCCAGCGGGGGGATTACAGATACGCAGTATTTT. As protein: CASSSSGGITDTQYF.

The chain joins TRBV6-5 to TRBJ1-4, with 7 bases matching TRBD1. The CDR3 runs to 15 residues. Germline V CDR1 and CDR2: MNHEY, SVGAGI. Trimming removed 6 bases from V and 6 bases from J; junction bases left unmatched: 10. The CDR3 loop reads CASSRTGDGDEKLFF. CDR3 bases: TGTGCCAGCAGCCGTACAGGGGACGGTGATGAAAAACTGTTTTTT.

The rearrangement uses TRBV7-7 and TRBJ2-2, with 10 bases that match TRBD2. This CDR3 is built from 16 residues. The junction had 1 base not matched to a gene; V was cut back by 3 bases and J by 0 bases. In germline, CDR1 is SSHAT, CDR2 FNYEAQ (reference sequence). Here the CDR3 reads CASSFLAGANTGELFF. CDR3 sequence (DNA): TGTGCCAGCAGCTTTCTAGCGGGGGCGAACACCGGGGAGCTGTTTTTT.

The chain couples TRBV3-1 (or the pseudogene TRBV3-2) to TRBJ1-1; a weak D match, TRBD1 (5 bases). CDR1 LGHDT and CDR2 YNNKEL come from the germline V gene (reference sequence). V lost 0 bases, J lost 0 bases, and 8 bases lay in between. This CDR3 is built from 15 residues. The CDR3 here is CASSQETVLNTEAFF. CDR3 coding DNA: TGTGCCAGCAGCCAAGAGACAGTTCTGAACACTGAAGCTTTCTTT.

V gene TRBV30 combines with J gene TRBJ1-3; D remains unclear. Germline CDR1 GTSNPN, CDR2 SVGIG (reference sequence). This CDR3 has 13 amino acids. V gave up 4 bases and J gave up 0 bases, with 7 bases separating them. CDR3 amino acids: CAWTGVSGNTIYF. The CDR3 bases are TGTGCCTGGACCGGAGTCTCTGGAAACACCATATATTTT.

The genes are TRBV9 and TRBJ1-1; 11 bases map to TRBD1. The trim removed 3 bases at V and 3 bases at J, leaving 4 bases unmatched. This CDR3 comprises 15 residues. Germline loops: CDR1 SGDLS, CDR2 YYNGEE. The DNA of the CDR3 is TGTGCCAGCAGCGCGGGACAGGGGGTCGACACTGAAGCTTTCTTT. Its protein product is CASSAGQGVDTEAFF.

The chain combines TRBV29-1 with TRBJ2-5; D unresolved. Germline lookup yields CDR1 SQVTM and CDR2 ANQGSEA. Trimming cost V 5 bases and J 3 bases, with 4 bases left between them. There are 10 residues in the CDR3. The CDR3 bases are TGCAGCGTTCGAGAAGAGACCCAGTACTTC. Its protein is CSVREETQYF.

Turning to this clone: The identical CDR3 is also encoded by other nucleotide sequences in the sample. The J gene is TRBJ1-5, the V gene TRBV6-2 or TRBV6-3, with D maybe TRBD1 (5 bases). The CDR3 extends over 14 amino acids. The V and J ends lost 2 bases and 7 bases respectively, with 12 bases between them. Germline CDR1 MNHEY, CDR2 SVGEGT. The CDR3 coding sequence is TGTGCCAGCAGTTACGGGGGAGGGAGCCAGCCCCAGCATTTT. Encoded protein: CASSYGGGSQPQHF.

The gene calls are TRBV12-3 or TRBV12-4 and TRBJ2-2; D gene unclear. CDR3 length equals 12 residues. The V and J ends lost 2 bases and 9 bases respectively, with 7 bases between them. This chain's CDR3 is CASSLSAWELFF. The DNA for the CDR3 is TGTGCCAGCAGTTTAAGCGCGTGGGAGCTGTTTTTT.

The CDR3 protein is CASRTRQASNQPQHF. The DNA for the CDR3 is TGTGCCAGCAGAACCCGACAGGCTAGCAATCAGCCCCAGCATTTT. The V gene is TRBV6-5, the J gene TRBJ1-5; perhaps TRBD1 as D (6 bases). This CDR3 has 15 residues. Germline V gene data show CDR1 as MNHEY and CDR2 as SVGAGI. The V end lost 6 bases, the J end lost 0 bases, and 12 bases lay between the germline ends.

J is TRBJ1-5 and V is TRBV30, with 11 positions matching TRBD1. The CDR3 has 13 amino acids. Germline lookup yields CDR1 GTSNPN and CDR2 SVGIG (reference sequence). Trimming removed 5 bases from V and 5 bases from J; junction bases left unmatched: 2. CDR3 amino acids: CAWSGQGDQPQHF. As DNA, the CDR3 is TGTGCCTGGTCGGGACAGGGGGATCAGCCCCAGCATTTT.

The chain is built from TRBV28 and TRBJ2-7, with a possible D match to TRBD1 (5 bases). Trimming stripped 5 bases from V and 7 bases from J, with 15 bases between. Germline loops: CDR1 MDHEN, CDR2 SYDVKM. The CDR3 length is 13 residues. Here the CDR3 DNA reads TGTGCCAGCAGTCTAACTAATCCAGGGGAGCAGTACTTC. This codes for CASSLTNPGEQYF.

The CDR3 nucleotides are TGTGCCAGCTCACCTCAGGGGCTACCGGACAATGAGCAGTTCTTC. Amino acid sequence: CASSPQGLPDNEQFF. The chain combines TRBV18 with TRBJ2-1, with a weak D call TRBD1 (6 bases). Trimming pared 3 bases from V and 5 bases from J, leaving 14 bases between. This CDR3 has 15 residues. Germline CDR1 and CDR2: KGHSH and LQKENI.

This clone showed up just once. The CDR3 loop reads CASSYGGARTEAFF. CDR3 DNA sequence: TGTGCCAGCAGTTACGGCGGGGCGCGAACTGAAGCTTTCTTT. The chain combines TRBV6-5 with TRBJ1-1; D may be TRBD1 (5 bases). Trimming stripped 2 bases from V and 5 bases from J, with 12 bases between. This CDR3 has 14 residues. Per germline, CDR1 MNHEY and CDR2 SVGAGI.

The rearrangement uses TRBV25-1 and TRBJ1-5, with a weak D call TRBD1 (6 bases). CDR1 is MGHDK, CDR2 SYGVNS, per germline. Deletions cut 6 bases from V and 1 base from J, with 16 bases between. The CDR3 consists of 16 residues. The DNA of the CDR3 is TGTGCCAGCAGAAACAGGGTAGAGAGAAGCAATCAGCCCCAGCATTTT. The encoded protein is CASRNRVERSNQPQHF.

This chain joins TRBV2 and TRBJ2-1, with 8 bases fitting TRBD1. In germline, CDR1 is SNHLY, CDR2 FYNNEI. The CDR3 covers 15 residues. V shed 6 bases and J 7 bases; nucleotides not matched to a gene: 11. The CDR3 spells CASRRREQGDNEQFF. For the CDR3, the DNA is TGTGCCAGCAGGCGGAGGGAACAGGGGGATAATGAGCAGTTCTTC.

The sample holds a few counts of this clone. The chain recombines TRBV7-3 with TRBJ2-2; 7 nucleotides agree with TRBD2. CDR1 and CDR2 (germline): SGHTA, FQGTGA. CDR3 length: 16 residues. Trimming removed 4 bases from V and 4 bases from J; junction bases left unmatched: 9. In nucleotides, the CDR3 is TGTGCCAGCAGCTCCAGGAGCGGGGTTGGCACCGGGGAGCTGTTTTTT. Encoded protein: CASSSRSGVGTGELFF.

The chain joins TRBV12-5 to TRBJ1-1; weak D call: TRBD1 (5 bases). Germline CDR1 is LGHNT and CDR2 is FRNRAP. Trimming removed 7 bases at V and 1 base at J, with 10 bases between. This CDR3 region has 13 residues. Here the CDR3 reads CASALQGNTEAFF. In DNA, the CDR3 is TGTGCTAGTGCCCTGCAGGGGAACACTGAAGCTTTCTTT.

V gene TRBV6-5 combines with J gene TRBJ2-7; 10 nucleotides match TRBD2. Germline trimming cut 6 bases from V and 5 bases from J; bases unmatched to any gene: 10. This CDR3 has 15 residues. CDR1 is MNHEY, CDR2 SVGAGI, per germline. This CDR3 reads CASRGWSLAGDEQYF. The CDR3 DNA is TGTGCCAGCAGGGGGTGGAGCCTAGCGGGAGACGAGCAGTACTTC.

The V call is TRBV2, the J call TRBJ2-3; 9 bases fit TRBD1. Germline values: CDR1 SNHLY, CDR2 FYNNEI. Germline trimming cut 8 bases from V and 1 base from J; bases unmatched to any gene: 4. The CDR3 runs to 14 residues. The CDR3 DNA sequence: TGTGCCAGCTGTAGGGACAGGGGCACAGATACGCAGTATTTT. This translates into CASCRDRGTDTQYF. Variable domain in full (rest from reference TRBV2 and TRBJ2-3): EPEVTQTPSHQVTQMGQEVILRCVPISNHLYFYWYRQILGQKVEFLVSFYNNEISEKSEIFDDQFSVERPDGSNFTLKIRSTKLEDSAMYFCASCRDRGTDTQYFGPGTRLTVL.

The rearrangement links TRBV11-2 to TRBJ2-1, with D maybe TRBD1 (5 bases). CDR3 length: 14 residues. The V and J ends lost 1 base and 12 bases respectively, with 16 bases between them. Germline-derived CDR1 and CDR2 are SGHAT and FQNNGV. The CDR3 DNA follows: TGTGCCAGCAGCTTAGCCCGTCAGGGATCGGGGCAGTTCTTC. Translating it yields CASSLARQGSGQFF.

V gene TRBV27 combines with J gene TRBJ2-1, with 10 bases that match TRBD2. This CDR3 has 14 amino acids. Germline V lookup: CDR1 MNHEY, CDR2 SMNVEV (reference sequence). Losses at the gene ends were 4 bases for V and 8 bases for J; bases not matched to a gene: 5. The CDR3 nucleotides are TGTGCCAGCAGTTCCCCTAGCGGGAGATATGAGCAGTTCTTC. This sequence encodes CASSSPSGRYEQFF.